These 15 T cell receptor beta chains were all obtained from the same sample, sequenced in a study of blood T cell repertoires in COVID-19. The repertoire was sequenced with immunoSEQ multiplex PCR; TCRdb's copy has only in-frame clones and lacks some. The sample lists 200,000 to 250,000 clones; roughly 83% were seen once. Material: peripheral blood. These receptors came from a woman aged 45 to 65 with acute or convalescent COVID-19.

Written as DNA, the CDR3 is TGTGCCAGCAGTTTATCCTACTCTGGAAACACCATATATTTT. Its protein is CASSLSYSGNTIYF. The chain joins TRBV27 to TRBJ1-3; the D is unclear. This CDR3 has 14 amino acids. V lost 0 bases and J lost 0, with 3 bases in between. Germline V lookup: CDR1 MNHEY, CDR2 SMNVEV (reference sequence).

The V and J genes are TRBV6-5 and TRBJ1-1; 8 nucleotides agree with TRBD1. CDR3 length: 13 amino acids. V was pared by 6 bases and J by 5 bases, with 5 bases of the junction left unmatched. CDR1 and CDR2 (germline): MNHEY, SVGAGI. The CDR3 loop is CASSRQGRTEAFF. CDR3 DNA: TGTGCCAGCAGCCGACAGGGGCGGACTGAAGCTTTCTTT.

The CDR3 nucleotides are TGTGCCAGTTTCGGACAACTGACAGGGGGTAACTATGGCTACACCTTC. It is translated as CASFGQLTGGNYGYTF. This chain joins TRBV19 and TRBJ1-2; the match to TRBD1 covers 9 bases. Germline CDR1 and CDR2: LNHDA and SQIVND (reference sequence). The CDR3 length is 16 residues. With 8 bases clipped from V and 1 base from J, the junction kept 11 bases outside the gene matches.

The chain uses TRBV2 and TRBJ2-2; no firm D call. In germline, CDR1 is SNHLY, CDR2 FYNNEI. V dropped 7 bases and J dropped 3 bases, with 15 bases sitting between them. This CDR3 is 15 amino acids long. The CDR3 here is CASTSSGLYTGELFF. CDR3 DNA sequence: TGTGCCAGCACGAGTTCGGGTTTGTACACCGGGGAGCTGTTTTTT.

This clone was found a few times. This chain connects TRBV4-3 to TRBJ1-4; possible D gene TRBD1, 6 bases. CDR1 and CDR2 (germline): LGHNA, YSLEER. The CDR3 has 16 residues. V lost 0 bases, J lost 8 bases, and 16 bases lay in between. CDR3 nucleotide sequence: TGCGCCAGCAGCCAAGACTTTAGGGGGGGGTCGGAAAAACTGTTTTTT. Its protein is CASSQDFRGGSEKLFF.

In this sample, this clone turned up a few times. V and J are TRBV27 and TRBJ1-2, with 10 bases aligning to TRBD1. Germline CDR1 reads MNHEY; CDR2 reads SMNVEV (reference sequence). The V and J ends lost 7 bases and 3 bases, in that order; junction bases with no gene match: 14. This CDR3 contains 17 residues. The CDR3 DNA is TGTGCCAGCACGACCGCCCCGGGACAGGGGCCAGACTATGGCTACACCTTC. Translating it yields CASTTAPGQGPDYGYTF.

This clone was detected ten times or more. V is TRBV6-1 and J is TRBJ2-3, with D unclear. This CDR3 is 13 amino acids long. The germline CDR1 and CDR2 sequences are MNHNS and SASEGT. V was shortened by 3 bases and J by 0 bases, with 4 bases between the two germline ends. In DNA form, the CDR3 reads TGTGCCAGCAGTGATACAAGCACAGATACGCAGTATTTT. Translated: CASSDTSTDTQYF.

This clone was counted once. CDR3 sequence (DNA): TGTGCCAGCAGCCAAGATTCAGGGGGCAATCAGCCCCAGCATTTT. Amino acid sequence: CASSQDSGGNQPQHF. The chain uses TRBV3-1 (or the pseudogene TRBV3-2) and TRBJ1-5; D is perhaps TRBD1 (6 bases). V lost 0 bases, J lost 2 bases, and 8 bases lay in between. Germline V CDR1 and CDR2: LGHDT, YNNKEL (reference sequence). CDR3 length: 15 amino acids.

The gene calls are TRBV19 and TRBJ1-2, with D perhaps TRBD1 (5 bases). The V gene's germline CDR1 is LNHDA and CDR2 SQIVND (reference sequence). V lost 7 bases and J 1 base, leaving 13 bases between the germline ends. This CDR3 has 14 amino acids. This CDR3 reads CASTHPGLNYGYTF. Here the CDR3 DNA reads TGTGCCAGTACTCATCCGGGACTTAACTATGGCTACACCTTC.

The CDR3 loop reads CASSIWGDNEQFF. CDR3 sequence (DNA): TGTGCCAGTAGTATTTGGGGGGACAATGAGCAGTTCTTC. This chain links TRBV19 with TRBJ2-1; possibly TRBD2 for D (6 bases). Per germline, CDR1 LNHDA and CDR2 SQIVND (reference sequence). There are 13 residues in the CDR3. Trimming pared 3 bases from V and 5 bases from J, leaving 8 bases between.

V gene TRBV7-3 combines with J gene TRBJ2-3; 9 bases are a match to TRBD2. CDR1 and CDR2 (germline): SGHTA, FQGTGA. This CDR3 region has 16 residues. V lost 5 bases and J lost 6; bases outside the gene matches: 12. The CDR3 DNA follows: TGTGCCAGCAGCCCCACAGGGACTAGCAGAAGTGATACGCAGTATTTT. Residues: CASSPTGTSRSDTQYF. Drawing the rest from reference TRBV7-3 and TRBJ2-3, the complete variable domain is GAGVSQTPSNKVTEKGKYVELRCDPISGHTALYWYRQSLGQGPEFLIYFQGTGAADDSGLPNDRFFAVRPEGSVSTLKIQRTERGDSAVYLCASSPTGTSRSDTQYFGPGTRLTVL.

V is TRBV7-2 and J is TRBJ2-7, with D possibly TRBD1 on 5 matching bases. The V end lost 5 bases, the J end lost 6 bases, and 17 bases lay between the germline ends. The CDR3 covers 14 residues. Germline V lookup: CDR1 SGHTA, CDR2 FQGNSA. In DNA, the CDR3 is TGTGCCAGCAGCCCAGCGACAGTCCGGGCCGAGCAGTACTTC. This encodes CASSPATVRAEQYF.

This clone was observed a single time. The chain has TRBV30 and TRBJ1-2; 11 nucleotides align to TRBD1. The germline gives CDR1 GTSNPN, CDR2 SVGIG (reference sequence). This CDR3 is 13 amino acids long. The V and J ends lost 5 bases and 8 bases, in that order; junction bases with no gene match: 7. The CDR3 DNA reads TGTGCCTGGCGCATGGACAGGGGGCTAGGCTACACCTTC. This codes for CAWRMDRGLGYTF.

Remarks on this clone: Different DNA sequences within this sample yield the same CDR3. The chain recombines TRBV6-6 with TRBJ1-5; TRBD1 might be the D (6 bases). The CDR3 is made up of 14 amino acids. The germline V and J ends were trimmed by 6 bases and 1 base, with 10 bases remaining between them. From germline, CDR1 is MNHNY and CDR2 SVGAGI (reference sequence). The CDR3 reads CASREGTSNQPQHF. Written as DNA, the CDR3 is TGTGCCAGCAGAGAGGGGACAAGCAATCAGCCCCAGCATTTT.

This clone was recorded only once. The sample contains more than one DNA sequence encoding this CDR3. The rearrangement links TRBV3-1 (or the pseudogene TRBV3-2) to TRBJ1-5; D remains ambiguous. The CDR3 extends over 13 amino acids. V lost 1 base and J 7 bases, leaving 8 bases between the germline ends. CDR1 and CDR2 (germline): LGHDT, YNNKEL (reference sequence). The CDR3 protein is CASSQVGGQPQHF. CDR3 in DNA: TGTGCCAGCAGCCAAGTTGGAGGCCAGCCCCAGCATTTT.